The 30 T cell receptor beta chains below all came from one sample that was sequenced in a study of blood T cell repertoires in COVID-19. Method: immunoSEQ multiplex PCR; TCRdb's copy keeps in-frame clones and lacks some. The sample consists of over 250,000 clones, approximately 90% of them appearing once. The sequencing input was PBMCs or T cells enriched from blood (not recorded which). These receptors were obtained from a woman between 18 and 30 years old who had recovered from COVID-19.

The CDR3 reads CASSRQGGFEAFF. In DNA, the CDR3 is TGTGCCAGCAGCCGACAGGGGGGGTTTGAAGCTTTCTTT. The chain is built from TRBV6-5 and TRBJ1-1; 9 bases are shared with TRBD1. Looked up from germline, CDR1 is MNHEY and CDR2 is SVGAGI. The CDR3 is 13 amino acids. Unmatched junction bases numbered 6, after V lost 6 bases and J lost 7 bases.

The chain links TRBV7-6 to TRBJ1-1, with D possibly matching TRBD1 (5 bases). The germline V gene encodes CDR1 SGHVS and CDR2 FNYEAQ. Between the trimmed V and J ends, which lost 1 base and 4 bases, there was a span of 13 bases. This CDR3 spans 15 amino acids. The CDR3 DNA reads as TGTGCCAGCAGCTTAGAGACAGCCGGGGGCACTGAAGCTTTCTTT. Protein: CASSLETAGGTEAFF.

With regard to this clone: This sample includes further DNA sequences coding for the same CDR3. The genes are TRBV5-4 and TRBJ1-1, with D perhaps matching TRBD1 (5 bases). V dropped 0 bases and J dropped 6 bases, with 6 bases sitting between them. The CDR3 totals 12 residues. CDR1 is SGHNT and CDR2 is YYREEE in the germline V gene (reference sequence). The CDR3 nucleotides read TGTGCCAGCAGCTTGGGGGGCCCTGAAGCTTTCTTT. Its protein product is CASSLGGPEAFF.

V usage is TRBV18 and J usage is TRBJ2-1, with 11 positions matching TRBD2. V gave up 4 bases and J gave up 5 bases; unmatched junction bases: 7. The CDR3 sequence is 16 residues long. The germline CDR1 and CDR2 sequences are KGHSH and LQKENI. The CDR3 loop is CASSLFASGGNNEQFF. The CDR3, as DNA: TGTGCCAGCTCACTATTTGCTAGCGGGGGGAACAATGAGCAGTTCTTC.

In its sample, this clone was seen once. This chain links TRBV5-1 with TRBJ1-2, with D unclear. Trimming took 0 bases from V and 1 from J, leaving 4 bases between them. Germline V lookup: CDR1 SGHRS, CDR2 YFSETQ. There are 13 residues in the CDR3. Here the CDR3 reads CASSLGGNYGYTF. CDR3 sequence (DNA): TGCGCCAGCAGCTTGGGCGGTAACTATGGCTACACCTTC.

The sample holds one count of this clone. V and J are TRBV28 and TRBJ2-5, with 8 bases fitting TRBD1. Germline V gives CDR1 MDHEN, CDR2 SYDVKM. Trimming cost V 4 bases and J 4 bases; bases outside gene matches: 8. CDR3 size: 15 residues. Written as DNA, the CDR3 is TGTGCCAGCAGTTCTCGACAGGGGTCGGTAGAGACCCAGTACTTC. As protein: CASSSRQGSVETQYF.

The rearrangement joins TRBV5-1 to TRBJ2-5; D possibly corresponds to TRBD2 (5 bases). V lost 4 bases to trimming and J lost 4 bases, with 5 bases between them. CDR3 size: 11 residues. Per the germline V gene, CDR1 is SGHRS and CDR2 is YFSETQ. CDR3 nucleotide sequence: TGCGCCAGCAGCGGGAGAGAGACCCAGTACTTC. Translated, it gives CASSGRETQYF. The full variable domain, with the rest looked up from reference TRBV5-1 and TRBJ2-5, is KAGVTQTPRYLIKTRGQQVTLSCSPISGHRSVSWYQQTPGQGLQFLFEYFSETQRNKGNFPGRFSGRQFSNSRSEMNVSTLELGDSALYLCASSGRETQYFGPGTRLLVL.

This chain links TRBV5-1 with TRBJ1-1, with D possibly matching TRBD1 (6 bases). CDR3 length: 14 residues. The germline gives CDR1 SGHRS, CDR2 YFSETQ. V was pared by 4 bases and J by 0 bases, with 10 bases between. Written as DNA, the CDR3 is TGCGCCAGCAGCCCAGGGGCCTTGAACACTGAAGCTTTCTTT. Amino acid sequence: CASSPGALNTEAFF.

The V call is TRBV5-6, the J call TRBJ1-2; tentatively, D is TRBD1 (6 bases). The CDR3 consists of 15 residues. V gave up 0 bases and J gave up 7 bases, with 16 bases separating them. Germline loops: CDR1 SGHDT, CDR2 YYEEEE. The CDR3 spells CASSLAVQGPFGYTF. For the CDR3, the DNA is TGTGCCAGCAGCTTGGCCGTACAGGGTCCTTTTGGCTACACCTTC.

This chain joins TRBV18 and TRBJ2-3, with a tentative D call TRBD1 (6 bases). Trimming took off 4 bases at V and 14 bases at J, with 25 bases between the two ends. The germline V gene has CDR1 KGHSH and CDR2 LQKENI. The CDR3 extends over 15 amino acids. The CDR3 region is CASSLRDRSKNRGYF. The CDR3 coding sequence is TGTGCCAGCTCACTACGCGACAGGTCAAAGAATCGGGGGTATTTT. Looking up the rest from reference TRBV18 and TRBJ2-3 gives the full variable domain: NAGVMQNPRHLVRRRGQEARLRCSPMKGHSHVYWYRQLPEEGLKFMVYLQKENIIDESGMPKERFSAEFPKEGPSILRIQQVVRGDSAAYFCASSLRDRSKNRGYFGPGTRLTVL.

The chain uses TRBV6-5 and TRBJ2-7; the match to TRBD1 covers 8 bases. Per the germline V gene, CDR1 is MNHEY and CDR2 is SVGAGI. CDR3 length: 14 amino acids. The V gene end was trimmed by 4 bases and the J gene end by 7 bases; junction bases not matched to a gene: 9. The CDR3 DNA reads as TGTGCCAGCAGTTCGACAGGGGAAGCAGATGAGCAGTACTTC. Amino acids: CASSSTGEADEQYF.

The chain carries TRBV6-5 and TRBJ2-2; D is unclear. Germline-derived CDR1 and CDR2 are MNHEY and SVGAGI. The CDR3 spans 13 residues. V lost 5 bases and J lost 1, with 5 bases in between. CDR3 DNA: TGTGCCAGCAGTACACAGAACACCGGGGAGCTGTTTTTT. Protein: CASSTQNTGELFF.

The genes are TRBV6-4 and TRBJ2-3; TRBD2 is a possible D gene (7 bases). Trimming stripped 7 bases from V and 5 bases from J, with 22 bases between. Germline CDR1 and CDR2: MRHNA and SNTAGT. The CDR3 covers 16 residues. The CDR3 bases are TGTGCCAGCACTGTACGGAACGGGGGGCTAGGAGATACGCAGTATTTT. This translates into CASTVRNGGLGDTQYF.

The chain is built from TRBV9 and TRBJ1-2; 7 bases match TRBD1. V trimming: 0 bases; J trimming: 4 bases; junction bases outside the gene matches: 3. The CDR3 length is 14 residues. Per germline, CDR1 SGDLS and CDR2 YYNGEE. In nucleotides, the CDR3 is TGTGCCAGCAGCGTAGGACAGGGTATCTATGGCTACACCTTC. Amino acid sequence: CASSVGQGIYGYTF.

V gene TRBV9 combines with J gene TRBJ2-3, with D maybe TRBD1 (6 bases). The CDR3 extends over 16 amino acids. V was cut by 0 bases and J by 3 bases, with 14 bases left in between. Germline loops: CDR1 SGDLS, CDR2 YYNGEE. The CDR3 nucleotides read TGTGCCAGCAGCGTAGACCAGGGGTTTAGGACAGATACGCAGTATTTT. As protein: CASSVDQGFRTDTQYF.

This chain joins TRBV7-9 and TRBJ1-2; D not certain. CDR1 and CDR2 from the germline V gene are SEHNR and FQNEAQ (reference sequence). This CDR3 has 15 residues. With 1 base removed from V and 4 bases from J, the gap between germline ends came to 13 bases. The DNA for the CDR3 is TGTGCCAGCAGCTTAGGCGGGAATTCGGGCTATGGCTACACCTTC. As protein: CASSLGGNSGYGYTF.

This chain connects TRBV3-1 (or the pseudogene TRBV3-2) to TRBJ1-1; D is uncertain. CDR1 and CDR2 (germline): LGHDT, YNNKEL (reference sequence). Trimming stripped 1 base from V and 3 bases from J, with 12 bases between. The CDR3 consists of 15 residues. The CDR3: CASSQVWSGDTEAFF. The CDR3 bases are TGTGCCAGCAGCCAAGTATGGTCCGGGGACACTGAAGCTTTCTTT.

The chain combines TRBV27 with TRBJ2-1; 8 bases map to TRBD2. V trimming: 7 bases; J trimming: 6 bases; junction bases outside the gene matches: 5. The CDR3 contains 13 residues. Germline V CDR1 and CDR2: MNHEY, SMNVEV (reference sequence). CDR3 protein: CASNPLAANEQFF. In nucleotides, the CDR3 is TGTGCCAGCAACCCACTAGCGGCCAATGAGCAGTTCTTC.

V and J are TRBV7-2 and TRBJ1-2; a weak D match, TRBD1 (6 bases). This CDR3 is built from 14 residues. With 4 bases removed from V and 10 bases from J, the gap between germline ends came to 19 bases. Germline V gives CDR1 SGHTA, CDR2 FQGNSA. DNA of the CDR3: TGTGCCAGCAGCTCCCTGCTGAGAAGGGGGACCTACACCTTC. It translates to CASSSLLRRGTYTF.

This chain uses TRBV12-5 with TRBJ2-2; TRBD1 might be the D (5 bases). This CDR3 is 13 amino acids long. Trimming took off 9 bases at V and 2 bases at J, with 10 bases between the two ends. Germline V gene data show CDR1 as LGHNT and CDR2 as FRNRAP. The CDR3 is CARTDSNTGELFF. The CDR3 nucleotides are TGTGCTAGAACCGACAGCAACACCGGGGAGCTGTTTTTT.

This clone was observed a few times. CDR3 sequence reads: CASSPDRAQPQHF. DNA for the CDR3: TGTGCCAGCAGCCCGGACAGGGCTCAGCCCCAGCATTTT. The rearrangement uses TRBV6-5 and TRBJ1-5, with TRBD1 matching over 8 bases. Germline CDR1 and CDR2: MNHEY and SVGAGI. CDR3 size: 13 residues. The V and J ends lost 6 bases and 6 bases, in that order; junction bases with no gene match: 4.

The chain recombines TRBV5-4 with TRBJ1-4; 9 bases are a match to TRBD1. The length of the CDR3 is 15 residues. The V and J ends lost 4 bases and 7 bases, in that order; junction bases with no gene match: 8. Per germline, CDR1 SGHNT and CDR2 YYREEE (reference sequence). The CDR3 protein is CASSPGQGSTEKLFF. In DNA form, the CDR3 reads TGTGCCAGCAGCCCAGGACAGGGGTCGACTGAAAAACTGTTTTTT.

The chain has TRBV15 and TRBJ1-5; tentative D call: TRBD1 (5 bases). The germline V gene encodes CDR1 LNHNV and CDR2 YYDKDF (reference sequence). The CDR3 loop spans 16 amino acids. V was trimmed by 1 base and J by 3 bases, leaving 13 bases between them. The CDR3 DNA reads TGTGCCACCAGCAGAGCACCAGGGAGGACCAATCAGCCCCAGCATTTT. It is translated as CATSRAPGRTNQPQHF.

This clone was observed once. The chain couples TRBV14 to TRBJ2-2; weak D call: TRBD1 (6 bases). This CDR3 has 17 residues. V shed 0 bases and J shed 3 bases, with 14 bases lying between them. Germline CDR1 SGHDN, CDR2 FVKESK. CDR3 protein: CASSQDLLGADTGELFF. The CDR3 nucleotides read TGTGCCAGCAGCCAAGATCTACTGGGGGCGGACACCGGGGAGCTGTTTTTT.

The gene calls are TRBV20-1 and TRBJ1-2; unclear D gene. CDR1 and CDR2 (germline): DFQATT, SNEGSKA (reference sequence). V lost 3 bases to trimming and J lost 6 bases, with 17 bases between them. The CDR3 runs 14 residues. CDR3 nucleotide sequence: TGCAGTGCTAGTCCGAGAGGCACGGTCCATGGCTACACCTTC. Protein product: CSASPRGTVHGYTF.

In nucleotides, the CDR3 is TGTGCCAGCAGCCAACAGCACAGGGGAAGGGCTGGAAACACCATATATTTT. It encodes CASSQQHRGRAGNTIYF. The rearrangement uses TRBV3-1 (or the pseudogene TRBV3-2) and TRBJ1-3, with 7 bases identical to TRBD1. The V and J ends lost 2 bases and 2 bases, in that order; junction bases with no gene match: 9. CDR3 size: 17 residues. CDR1 is LGHDT, CDR2 YNNKEL, per germline (reference sequence).

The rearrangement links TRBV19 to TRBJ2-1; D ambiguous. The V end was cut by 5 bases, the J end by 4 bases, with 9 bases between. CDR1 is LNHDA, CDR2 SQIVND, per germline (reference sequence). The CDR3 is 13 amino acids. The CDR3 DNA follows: TGTGCCAGTAGTTCCGACACGTACAATGAGCAGTTCTTC. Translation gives CASSSDTYNEQFF.

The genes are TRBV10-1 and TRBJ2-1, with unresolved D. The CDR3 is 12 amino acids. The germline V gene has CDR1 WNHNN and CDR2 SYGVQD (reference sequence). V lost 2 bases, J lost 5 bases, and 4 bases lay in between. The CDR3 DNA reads TGCGCCAGCAGTGAGGCGAACAATGAGCAGTTCTTC. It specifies CASSEANNEQFF.

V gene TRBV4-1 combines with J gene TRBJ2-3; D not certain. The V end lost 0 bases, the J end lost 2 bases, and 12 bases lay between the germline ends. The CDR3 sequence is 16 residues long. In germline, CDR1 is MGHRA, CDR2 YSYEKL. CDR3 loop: CASSQEPPLSTDTQYF. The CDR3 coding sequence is TGCGCCAGCAGCCAAGAGCCCCCACTGTCCACAGATACGCAGTATTTT.

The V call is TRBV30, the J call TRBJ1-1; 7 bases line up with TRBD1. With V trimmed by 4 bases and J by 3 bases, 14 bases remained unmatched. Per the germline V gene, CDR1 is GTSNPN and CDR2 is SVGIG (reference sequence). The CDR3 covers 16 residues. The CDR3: CAWKPTTGRLDTEAFF. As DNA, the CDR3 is TGTGCCTGGAAACCTACGACAGGGAGGTTGGACACTGAAGCTTTCTTT.